Below, 12 T cell receptor beta chains from the same sample are listed, as sequenced in a study of shared clonotypes between healthy human individuals. The repertoire was sequenced with immunoSEQ multiplex PCR; TCRdb's copy has only in-frame clones and lacks some. The data contain under 200,000 clones, 85% to 95% of them seen just once; the ten biggest clones take up around 0.067%. Sequencing was carried out using naive CD4+ T cells sorted from blood. Regarding subset: CD45RA+ positively selected. These receptor sequences come from a woman younger than 45 in good health.

V usage is TRBV4-1 and J usage is TRBJ2-1; D is perhaps TRBD2 (6 bases). From germline, CDR1 is MGHRA and CDR2 YSYEKL. The CDR3 runs 18 residues. Trimming stripped 2 bases from V and 12 bases from J, with 29 bases between. The CDR3: CASSQPLANRSHNRLQFF. The CDR3 region has the DNA TGCGCCAGCAGCCAACCTCTAGCGAACCGATCACACAATAGACTGCAGTTCTTC.

The table lists this clone with a few counts. The chain links TRBV6-1 to TRBJ1-5; a weak D match, TRBD1 (5 bases). Per the germline V gene, CDR1 is MNHNS and CDR2 is SASEGT. This CDR3 region has 15 residues. V lost 6 bases to trimming and J lost 0 bases, with 12 bases between them. The CDR3 DNA is TGTGCCAGCAGCCCGACAGTTTTTAGCAATCAGCCCCAGCATTTT. It encodes CASSPTVFSNQPQHF.

V usage is TRBV29-1 and J usage is TRBJ2-3; 10 nucleotides agree with TRBD2. Losses at the gene ends were 5 bases for V and 6 bases for J; bases not matched to a gene: 5. The CDR3 is made up of 13 amino acids. The germline CDR1 and CDR2 sequences are SQVTM and ANQGSEA. The CDR3, as DNA: TGCAGCGTTCGTACTAGCGGGACCGATACGCAGTATTTT. It translates to CSVRTSGTDTQYF.

The table lists this clone with a count of one. Written as DNA, the CDR3 is TGTGCCAGTAGTATTTCTCTCGGCAGGGCGAACACCGGGGAGCTGTTTTTT. It codes for CASSISLGRANTGELFF. The rearrangement links TRBV19 to TRBJ2-2; weak D call: TRBD1 (5 bases). V lost 3 bases to trimming and J lost 0 bases, with 14 bases between them. The CDR3 has 17 amino acids. CDR1 LNHDA and CDR2 SQIVND come from the germline V gene (reference sequence). The complete variable domain, with remaining parts taken from reference TRBV19 and TRBJ2-2, reads DGGITQSPKYLFRKEGQNVTLSCEQNLNHDAMYWYRQDPGQGLRLIYYSQIVNDFQKGDIAEGYSVSREKKESFPLTVTSAQKNPTAFYLCASSISLGRANTGELFFGEGSRLTVL.

The chain recombines TRBV7-6 with TRBJ1-3; maybe TRBD1 (5 bases). V was cut by 1 base and J by 3 bases, with 13 bases left in between. This CDR3 comprises 16 residues. Germline values: CDR1 SGHVS, CDR2 FNYEAQ. The CDR3 coding sequence is TGTGCCAGCAGCTTAGTGTCGCAGGGAAGTGGAAACACCATATATTTT. It yields the protein CASSLVSQGSGNTIYF.

V gene TRBV19 combines with J gene TRBJ1-5; 8 bases line up with TRBD1. The length of the CDR3 is 17 residues. V shed 4 bases, J shed 0 bases, and the junction held 8 bases outside the gene matches. Germline CDR1 and CDR2: LNHDA and SQIVND (reference sequence). The CDR3 loop is CASSTPRGRYSNQPQHF. In DNA, the CDR3 is TGTGCCAGTAGTACACCCAGGGGGCGCTATAGCAATCAGCCCCAGCATTTT.

This rearrangement joins TRBV6-5 to TRBJ1-1, with unresolved D. The CDR3 consists of 13 residues. CDR1 and CDR2 (germline): MNHEY, SVGAGI. Trimming removed 10 bases at V and 6 bases at J, with 18 bases between. The CDR3 spells CATQSTQFSEAFF. The DNA for the CDR3 is TGTGCCACCCAGTCTACCCAGTTCTCTGAAGCTTTCTTT.

V usage is TRBV27 and J usage is TRBJ2-7; no clear D gene. This CDR3 has 14 amino acids. Between the trimmed V and J ends, which lost 5 bases and 0 bases, there was a span of 11 bases. Germline lookup yields CDR1 MNHEY and CDR2 SMNVEV (reference sequence). The CDR3 DNA reads as TGTGCCAGCAGTCTGGACGGTACCTCCTACGAGCAGTACTTC. It yields the protein CASSLDGTSYEQYF.

The sample holds one count of this clone. The rearrangement joins TRBV5-1 to TRBJ2-1; TRBD2 matches 9 bases. Trimming cost V 0 bases and J 0 bases; bases outside gene matches: 1. The CDR3 contains 16 residues. Germline CDR1 and CDR2: SGHRS and YFSETQ. The CDR3: CASSLGSGSSYNEQFF. In DNA form, the CDR3 reads TGCGCCAGCAGCTTGGGTAGCGGGAGCTCCTACAATGAGCAGTTCTTC.

This chain uses TRBV28 with TRBJ2-4; D may be TRBD1 (6 bases). Germline V CDR1 and CDR2: MDHEN, SYDVKM. The length of the CDR3 is 13 residues. The V gene lost 5 bases and the J gene lost 14 bases, with 19 bases spanning the gap. This CDR3 reads CASSLPGARLKYF. In DNA, the CDR3 is TGTGCCAGCAGTCTCCCAGGGGCCCGGCTCAAGTACTTC.

The chain employs TRBV5-6 and TRBJ2-6, with D hard to call. The CDR3 has 17 amino acids. The ends were cut back, 0 bases at V and 0 bases at J, with 10 bases in the middle. Per germline, CDR1 SGHDT and CDR2 YYEEEE. The chain's CDR3 is CASSLDSAYSGANVLTF. CDR3 DNA: TGTGCCAGCAGCTTGGATTCAGCCTACTCTGGGGCCAACGTCCTGACTTTC.

The CDR3 nucleotides read TGTGCCAGCAGTTCCCCCCGGACAGGGATAACCTACGAGCAGTACTTC. Translation gives CASSSPRTGITYEQYF. This sequence joins TRBV28 and TRBJ2-7, with 8 bases fitting TRBD1. V lost 4 bases, J lost 2 bases, and 10 bases stayed unmatched. The germline V gene has CDR1 MDHEN and CDR2 SYDVKM. The CDR3 runs to 16 residues.